These 8 T cell receptor beta chains were sequenced from one sample in a study of OX40 agonist ivuxolimab in advanced cancers. TCRdb's table, derived via immunoSEQ multiplex PCR, lists solely in-frame clones and lacks some. The table lists roughly 58,000 clones, roughly 84% of them singletons, with about 0.65% in the top ten. The starting material was CD4+ or CD8+ T cells sorted from blood, obtained in a trial of the OX40 agonist ivuxolimab. Source of these receptors: an adult with an advanced solid tumor such as melanoma, head and neck, liver or kidney cancer.

The chain has TRBV28 and TRBJ2-1; D call uncertain. From germline, CDR1 is MDHEN and CDR2 SYDVKM. This CDR3 spans 13 amino acids. V lost 2 bases and J 12 bases, leaving 14 bases between the germline ends. The CDR3 bases are TGTGCCAGCAGTTTACGAGACAATTCGGGGCAGTTCTTC. Translation: CASSLRDNSGQFF. Supplemented by reference TRBV28 and TRBJ2-1, the full variable domain reads DVKVTQSSRYLVKRTGEKVFLECVQDMDHENMFWYRQDPGLGLRLIYFSYDVKMKEKGDIPEGYSVSREKKERFSLILESASTNQTSMYLCASSLRDNSGQFFGPGTRLTVL.

CDR3 in amino acids: CASSQGGGAVTEAFF. The CDR3 nucleotides read TGTGCCAGCAGCCAAGGTGGGGGGGCGGTCACTGAAGCTTTCTTT. This rearrangement joins TRBV4-2 to TRBJ1-1, with D possibly being TRBD1 (6 bases). V was shortened by 1 base and J by 4 bases, with 13 bases between the two germline ends. Germline CDR1 LGHNA, CDR2 YNFKEQ. The CDR3 is 15 amino acids.

The chain employs TRBV15 and TRBJ1-4; unclear D gene. Per the germline V gene, CDR1 is LNHNV and CDR2 is YYDKDF (reference sequence). The CDR3 runs 16 residues. Trimming left V 2 bases short and J 8 bases short, with 18 bases between. CDR3 region: CATSRSDAGEGEKLFF. As DNA, the CDR3 is TGTGCCACCAGCAGATCGGACGCCGGTGAAGGGGAAAAACTGTTTTTT.

V is TRBV28 and J is TRBJ2-5; weak D call: TRBD2 (6 bases). Trimming shortened V by 2 bases and J by 5 bases, and 24 bases separated the two germline ends. The CDR3 totals 18 residues. Germline V gene lookup returns CDR1 MDHEN and CDR2 SYDVKM. The CDR3, as DNA: TGTGCCAGCAGTTTAACAGGCGGGAAGACCTCGTTTCAGGAGACCCAGTACTTC. Amino acid sequence: CASSLTGGKTSFQETQYF.

The chain links TRBV5-4 to TRBJ1-2, with D uncertain. V gave up 0 bases and J gave up 9 bases, with 6 bases separating them. Germline CDR1 and CDR2: SGHNT and YYREEE (reference sequence). The length of the CDR3 is 11 residues. The CDR3 loop reads CASSLGESYTF. DNA of the CDR3: TGTGCCAGCAGCTTGGGGGAGAGCTACACCTTC.

This chain connects TRBV2 to TRBJ1-3; D is ambiguous. This CDR3 has 16 amino acids. Looked up from germline, CDR1 is SNHLY and CDR2 is FYNNEI. Trimming removed 5 bases from V and 0 bases from J, with 14 bases in between. DNA for the CDR3: TGTGCCAGCAGTCCCCGCCAGTTGTACTCTGGAAACACCATATATTTT. Its protein is CASSPRQLYSGNTIYF.

The J gene is TRBJ1-4, the V gene TRBV27, with a possible D match to TRBD1 (6 bases). Germline V lookup: CDR1 MNHEY, CDR2 SMNVEV (reference sequence). Trimming removed 5 bases from V and 0 bases from J, with 10 bases in between. CDR3 size: 15 residues. CDR3 nucleotides: TGTGCCAGCAGTCCCGGACAGCCAACTAATGAAAAACTGTTTTTT. Translating it yields CASSPGQPTNEKLFF.

This clone turned up a few times. This chain connects TRBV11-2 to TRBJ1-6; D not resolved. CDR3 length: 15 amino acids. Trimming shortened V by 7 bases and J by 1 base, and 11 bases separated the two germline ends. Germline V gene lookup returns CDR1 SGHAT and CDR2 FQNNGV. The CDR3 region is CASTPLGSYNSPLHF. For the CDR3, the DNA is TGTGCCAGCACCCCCTTAGGGTCCTATAATTCACCCCTCCACTTT.